These 27 T cell receptor beta chains came from one sample sequenced in a study of blood T cell repertoires in COVID-19. Profiled with immunoSEQ multiplex PCR; TCRdb holds only in-frame clones, not every one. The sample consists of some 99,000 clones, 90% of them appearing once. The sample was peripheral blood. These receptors all come from a human donor in a cohort sampled during active COVID-19.

This clone was seen only once. This rearrangement joins TRBV9 to TRBJ2-1, with 11 positions matching TRBD2. The germline V gene encodes CDR1 SGDLS and CDR2 YYNGEE. The length of the CDR3 is 16 residues. The V gene end was trimmed by 0 bases and the J gene end by 4 bases; junction bases not matched to a gene: 3. The CDR3 reads CASSVAGTSGYNEQFF. The DNA for the CDR3 is TGTGCCAGCAGCGTAGCAGGGACTAGCGGATACAATGAGCAGTTCTTC.

V usage is TRBV5-6 and J usage is TRBJ1-2; 7 nucleotides line up with TRBD1. Germline CDR1 is SGHDT and CDR2 is YYEEEE. The CDR3 consists of 15 residues. The J segment lost 8 bases and the V segment lost 4 bases, leaving 14 bases of the junction unmatched. The CDR3 coding sequence is TGTGCCAGCAGCCTATGGAGGCAGGGGGGCTGGGGCTACACCTTC. This gives the protein CASSLWRQGGWGYTF.

The chain employs TRBV4-2 and TRBJ2-3, with D possibly matching TRBD2 (6 bases). Trimming left V 5 bases short and J 2 bases short, with 20 bases between. The germline V gene has CDR1 LGHNA and CDR2 YNFKEQ. The CDR3 runs 17 residues. In nucleotides, the CDR3 is TGTGCCAGCAGCAAAAAGCGGGTAGGGGTATACACAGATACGCAGTATTTT. As protein: CASSKKRVGVYTDTQYF.

Only one count was recorded for this clone. The rearrangement uses TRBV5-5 and TRBJ1-2, with 7 nucleotides matching TRBD1. There are 16 residues in the CDR3. Germline V CDR1 and CDR2: SGHKS, YYEKEE (reference sequence). Trimming removed 4 bases from V and 8 bases from J; junction bases left unmatched: 17. The CDR3 sequence: CASSLRLGGAPGGYTF. CDR3 bases: TGTGCCAGCAGCCTGAGGTTAGGGGGCGCTCCCGGGGGCTACACCTTC.

The CDR3 bases are TGTGCCAGCAGCCTGACTAGCGGGGGAGACAATGAGCAGTTCTTC. Translating gives CASSLTSGGDNEQFF. The chain employs TRBV3-1 (or the pseudogene TRBV3-2) and TRBJ2-1; TRBD2 matches 12 bases. CDR1 LGHDT and CDR2 YNNKEL come from the germline V gene (reference sequence). The length of the CDR3 is 15 residues. V lost 4 bases, J lost 5 bases, and 3 bases stayed unmatched.

The gene calls are TRBV15 and TRBJ1-5, with 8 nucleotides matching TRBD1. This CDR3 has 13 amino acids. Germline CDR1 LNHNV, CDR2 YYDKDF (reference sequence). V was clipped by 11 bases and J by 1 base; unmatched bases: 4. CDR3: CAAGDRSNQPQHF. CDR3 DNA: TGTGCCGCTGGGGACAGGAGCAATCAGCCCCAGCATTTT.

The chain is built from TRBV12-5 and TRBJ2-2; TRBD1 might be the D (6 bases). The CDR3 length is 15 residues. V lost 2 bases to trimming and J lost 1 base, with 8 bases between them. Germline V CDR1 and CDR2: LGHNT, FRNRAP. CDR3 DNA sequence: TGTGCTAGTGGTTTGACGGGACAGAACACCGGGGAGCTGTTTTTT. This sequence encodes CASGLTGQNTGELFF. Using reference TRBV12-5 and TRBJ2-2 for the parts outside the CDR3, the full variable domain is DARVTQTPRHKVTEMGQEVTMRCQPILGHNTVFWYRQTMMQGLELLAYFRNRAPLDDSGMPKDRFSAEMPDATLATLKIQPSEPRDSAVYFCASGLTGQNTGELFFGEGSRLTVL.

V gene TRBV28 combines with J gene TRBJ2-7; D is undetermined. Trimming shortened V by 6 bases and J by 1 base, and 16 bases separated the two germline ends. The CDR3 extends over 15 amino acids. CDR1 MDHEN and CDR2 SYDVKM come from the germline V gene. The chain's CDR3 is CASSPQRERSYEQYF. The CDR3 nucleotides are TGTGCCAGCAGCCCCCAACGAGAGAGGTCCTACGAGCAGTACTTC.

This clone was counted a single time. The rearrangement joins TRBV6-5 to TRBJ2-1; tentative D call: TRBD2 (6 bases). CDR3 length equals 14 residues. The germline V gene encodes CDR1 MNHEY and CDR2 SVGAGI. The CDR3 region has the DNA TGTGTAAGTTATGCGGGGATTCCCTACAATGAGCAGTTCTTC. It yields the protein CVSYAGIPYNEQFF.

The chain recombines TRBV3-1 (or the pseudogene TRBV3-2) with TRBJ1-5; D not certain. CDR1 LGHDT and CDR2 YNNKEL come from the germline V gene (reference sequence). The CDR3 is 14 residues long. Between the trimmed V and J ends, which lost 8 bases and 2 bases, there was a span of 13 bases. CDR3: CASPPRVGNQPQHF. DNA of the CDR3: TGTGCCAGCCCCCCTCGGGTCGGCAATCAGCCCCAGCATTTT.

This clone was seen only a few times. The genes are TRBV6-5 and TRBJ1-3; D perhaps matches TRBD1 (6 bases). The length of the CDR3 is 14 residues. Germline-derived CDR1 and CDR2 are MNHEY and SVGAGI. V shed 6 bases and J shed 5 bases, with 14 bases lying between them. The CDR3 sequence: CASSDVGQRNTIYF. CDR3 DNA: TGTGCCAGCAGCGACGTAGGACAGCGAAACACCATATATTTT.

This clone is a singleton in its sample. J is TRBJ1-2 and V is TRBV28; D perhaps matches TRBD1 (6 bases). The CDR3 length is 14 residues. In germline, CDR1 is MDHEN, CDR2 SYDVKM. The ends were cut back, 6 bases at V and 4 bases at J, with 15 bases in the middle. The CDR3 reads CASSPGGQSYGYTF. Here the CDR3 DNA reads TGTGCCAGCAGCCCCGGCGGACAGTCCTATGGCTACACCTTC.

The gene calls are TRBV6-5 and TRBJ2-3; 7 bases match TRBD2. CDR3 size: 15 residues. Germline V gene lookup returns CDR1 MNHEY and CDR2 SVGAGI. V was clipped by 5 bases and J by 10 bases; unmatched bases: 15. The CDR3 nucleotides read TGTGCCAGCAGTCCCACCCTTGGCGGGAGCCGGGCGCAGTATTTT. Encoded protein: CASSPTLGGSRAQYF.

V is TRBV19 and J is TRBJ1-5; 7 bases map to TRBD1. From germline, CDR1 is LNHDA and CDR2 SQIVND (reference sequence). This CDR3 has 14 residues. With 7 bases clipped from V and 2 bases from J, the junction kept 5 bases outside the gene matches. CDR3 DNA: TGTGCCAGTACCCCGGGACAGCGCAATCAGCCCCAGCATTTT. Translating it yields CASTPGQRNQPQHF.

The chain couples TRBV28 to TRBJ2-3; D may be TRBD2 (5 bases). The length of the CDR3 is 14 residues. Between the trimmed V and J ends, which lost 3 bases and 8 bases, there was a span of 15 bases. CDR1 is MDHEN and CDR2 is SYDVKM in the germline V gene. CDR3 sequence: CASSLPSGAGTQYF. As DNA, the CDR3 is TGTGCCAGCAGTTTGCCCAGCGGAGCAGGTACGCAGTATTTT.

This chain links TRBV28 with TRBJ2-4, with D perhaps TRBD1 (5 bases). The germline CDR1 and CDR2 sequences are MDHEN and SYDVKM. The CDR3 totals 14 residues. V lost 8 bases, J lost 0 bases, and 11 bases lay in between. CDR3 nucleotides: TGTGCCAGCGGCGACAGACTAGCCAAAAACATTCAGTACTTC. Protein product: CASGDRLAKNIQYF.

The gene calls are TRBV10-3 and TRBJ2-7; D possibly corresponds to TRBD1 (6 bases). The V end lost 3 bases, the J end lost 3 bases, and 21 bases lay between the germline ends. CDR1 is ENHRY, CDR2 SYGVKD, per germline. The CDR3 covers 17 residues. CDR3 sequence: CAISEPLMVGANYEQYF. The CDR3 DNA follows: TGTGCCATCAGTGAACCCCTTATGGTGGGGGCCAACTACGAGCAGTACTTC.

The rearrangement links TRBV6-6 to TRBJ2-7, with D maybe TRBD1 (6 bases). CDR3 length: 14 residues. V was shortened by 2 bases and J by 0 bases, with 8 bases between the two germline ends. Germline V gives CDR1 MNHNY, CDR2 SVGAGI (reference sequence). The CDR3 is CASSYKGDSYEQYF. The DNA for the CDR3 is TGTGCCAGCAGTTACAAGGGGGACTCCTACGAGCAGTACTTC.

The chain combines TRBV24-1 with TRBJ2-4; the D gene is possibly TRBD1 (5 bases). Germline CDR1 is KGHDR and CDR2 is SFDVKD. This CDR3 has 16 residues. V was trimmed by 2 bases and J by 1 base, leaving 11 bases between them. CDR3 nucleotide sequence: TGTGCCACCAGTGATTCTAGGGGCCTCGCCAAAAACATTCAGTACTTC. Translating gives CATSDSRGLAKNIQYF.

This clone appeared once. The chain recombines TRBV2 with TRBJ2-7; D call uncertain. Germline CDR1 is SNHLY and CDR2 is FYNNEI. Trimming pared 7 bases from V and 2 bases from J, leaving 9 bases between. This CDR3 is 12 amino acids long. The CDR3 region has the DNA TGTGCCAGCACAAGCAGGACCTACGAGCAGTACTTC. It specifies CASTSRTYEQYF.

The chain employs TRBV7-2 and TRBJ2-6, with D maybe TRBD2 (7 bases). V lost 5 bases to trimming and J lost 0 bases, with 20 bases between them. This CDR3 is 19 amino acids long. Per the germline V gene, CDR1 is SGHTA and CDR2 is FQGNSA. This CDR3 reads CASSPGEGRSHSGANVLTF. DNA of the CDR3: TGTGCCAGCAGCCCAGGGGAGGGCAGGTCGCACTCTGGGGCCAACGTCCTGACTTTC.

The chain couples TRBV18 to TRBJ2-2, with 8 bases lining up with TRBD1. The ends lost 4 bases at V and 0 bases at J; junction bases unmatched: 4. Looked up from germline, CDR1 is KGHSH and CDR2 is LQKENI. The CDR3 spans 16 residues. CDR3 sequence (DNA): TGTGCCAGCTCACGGCCGGGACAGGCGAACACCGGGGAGCTGTTTTTT. Amino acid sequence: CASSRPGQANTGELFF.

V usage is TRBV9 and J usage is TRBJ1-2; TRBD1 agrees at 9 bases. The germline V gene encodes CDR1 SGDLS and CDR2 YYNGEE. Losses at the gene ends were 6 bases for V and 0 bases for J; bases not matched to a gene: 9. The CDR3 consists of 16 residues. CDR3 in amino acids: CASTPGQGLANYGYTF. In DNA, the CDR3 is TGTGCCAGCACTCCGGGACAGGGACTTGCTAACTATGGCTACACCTTC.

Written as DNA, the CDR3 is TGTGCCACCAGTGACCGCCGAGGATTGAACAATGAGCAGTTCTTC. Translating it yields CATSDRRGLNNEQFF. The rearrangement links TRBV24-1 to TRBJ2-1; D is unresolved. The germline V gene has CDR1 KGHDR and CDR2 SFDVKD. The CDR3 sequence is 15 residues long. The V gene lost 4 bases and the J gene lost 5 bases, with 14 bases spanning the gap.

The CDR3 here is CATSDPVLAGGENEQFF. The CDR3 DNA sequence: TGTGCCACCAGTGACCCCGTGCTAGCGGGGGGTGAAAATGAGCAGTTCTTC. The chain links TRBV24-1 to TRBJ2-1; 11 bases line up with TRBD2. Trimming at V came to 4 bases and at J to 7 bases, leaving 11 bases not matched to a gene. Germline V gives CDR1 KGHDR, CDR2 SFDVKD. This CDR3 region has 17 residues.

J is TRBJ1-4 and V is TRBV19; TRBD1 aligns across 7 bases. Losses at the gene ends were 6 bases for V and 4 bases for J; bases not matched to a gene: 11. CDR1 is LNHDA and CDR2 is SQIVND in the germline V gene (reference sequence). CDR3 length: 16 residues. The CDR3 DNA is TGTGCCAGTAGGACAGGGTCATCAATTCGTAATGAAAAACTGTTTTTT. It codes for CASRTGSSIRNEKLFF.

V usage is TRBV19 and J usage is TRBJ2-1; 9 bases are a match to TRBD2. The CDR3 consists of 19 residues. Trimming removed 1 base from V and 4 bases from J; junction bases left unmatched: 14. CDR1 is LNHDA and CDR2 is SQIVND in the germline V gene (reference sequence). CDR3 sequence: CASSIGAFRATSGYNEQFF. CDR3 nucleotide sequence: TGTGCCAGTAGTATAGGTGCATTCCGCGCGACTAGCGGATACAATGAGCAGTTCTTC. The variable domain in full, with the rest retrieved from reference TRBV19 and TRBJ2-1, is DGGITQSPKYLFRKEGQNVTLSCEQNLNHDAMYWYRQDPGQGLRLIYYSQIVNDFQKGDIAEGYSVSREKKESFPLTVTSAQKNPTAFYLCASSIGAFRATSGYNEQFFGPGTRLTVL.